This entry features one T cell receptor beta chain sequence. Antigen unknown. Until they underwent thyroid surgery, no patient had received any treatment. Original processing notes: What underpinned the distant-metastasis classifier for papillary thyroid cancer was the set of CDR3 differences across clinicopathological groups. TCRdb ran MiXCR on the PCR reads. The V and J calls and clone size are TCRdb's, not the authors'. Here the sample spans about 35,000 clones, roughly a fifth being singletons. The CDR3 spans 12 residues. CDR1 LGHDT and CDR2 YNNKEL come from the germline V gene (reference sequence). Between the trimmed V and J ends, which lost 3 bases and 8 bases, there was a span of 7 bases. This sample is part of a study of metastatic and nonmetastatic thyroid tumors. At the level of the study: Repertoires from blood and tumor or nodule tissue of malignant and benign thyroid patients were compared.

Study observations and caveats: For both blood and tumor, malignant thyroid tumors reportedly showed significantly higher TCR beta diversity than benign nodules did.

The TCR was taken from a female donor with papillary thyroid cancer or a benign thyroid nodule (not recorded which). Some clones in this sample may be carry-over from other donors' samples. The chain has TRBV3-1 and TRBJ2-2; no definite D call. Sequenced input: blood. As DNA, the CDR3 is TGTGCCAGCAGCCAGGTGCGTGGGGAGCTGTTTTTT. Amino acids: CASSQVRGELFF.